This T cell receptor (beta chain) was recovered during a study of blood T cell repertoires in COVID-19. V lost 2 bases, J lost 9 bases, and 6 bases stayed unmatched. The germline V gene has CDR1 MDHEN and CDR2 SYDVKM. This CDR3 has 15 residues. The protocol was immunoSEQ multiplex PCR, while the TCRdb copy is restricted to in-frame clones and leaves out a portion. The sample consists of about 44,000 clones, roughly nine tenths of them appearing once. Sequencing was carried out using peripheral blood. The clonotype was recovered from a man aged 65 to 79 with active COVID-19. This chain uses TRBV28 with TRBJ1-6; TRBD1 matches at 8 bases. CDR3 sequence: CASSLGQGAGSPLHF. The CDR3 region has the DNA TGTGCCAGCAGTTTAGGTCAGGGGGCAGGTTCACCCCTCCACTTT.